Each of the 14 T cell receptor beta chains below was sequenced from the same sample in a study of blood T cell repertoires in COVID-19. Only in-frame clones appear in the TCRdb table, and some are missing; sequencing was by immunoSEQ multiplex PCR. The table includes about 100,000 clones, 70% to 80% detected once. The source material was peripheral blood. Receptors were obtained from a woman aged 70-85 years with acute or convalescent COVID-19.

This clone came up a few times. This rearrangement joins TRBV7-9 to TRBJ2-7; D call uncertain. The CDR3 runs to 11 residues. Trimming shortened V by 7 bases and J by 4 bases, and 8 bases separated the two germline ends. Germline assignment: CDR1 SEHNR and CDR2 FQNEAQ (reference sequence). The CDR3 sequence is CASTGGYEQYV. The DNA of the CDR3 is TGTGCCAGCACGGGCGGATACGAGCAGTACGTC.

The V and J genes are TRBV2 and TRBJ1-5; a weak D match, TRBD1 (5 bases). Germline values: CDR1 SNHLY, CDR2 FYNNEI. Trimming removed 6 bases from V and 6 bases from J, with 12 bases in between. This CDR3 is built from 13 residues. The CDR3 loop reads CASREGMVQPQHF. CDR3 DNA sequence: TGTGCCAGCAGGGAGGGGATGGTTCAGCCCCAGCATTTT.

This chain joins TRBV7-9 and TRBJ1-5; 7 nucleotides match TRBD1. This CDR3 region has 15 residues. Unmatched junction bases numbered 4, after V lost 1 base and J lost 4 bases. Germline V gives CDR1 SEHNR, CDR2 FQNEAQ (reference sequence). In DNA, the CDR3 is TGTGCCAGCAGCTTAGGACAGGGAGAAAATCAGCCCCAGCATTTT. Translated: CASSLGQGENQPQHF.

The chain recombines TRBV5-1 with TRBJ2-5; the match to TRBD2 covers 10 bases. Germline V gives CDR1 SGHRS, CDR2 YFSETQ. V lost 2 bases to trimming and J lost 3 bases; unmatched junction nucleotides: 7. This CDR3 spans 16 amino acids. CDR3 DNA: TGCGCCAGCAGCTTTGACGCCCTAGCGGGAGAAGAGACCCAGTACTTC. Its translation: CASSFDALAGEETQYF.

The chain links TRBV9 to TRBJ2-1, with 7 nucleotides matching TRBD2. Germline values: CDR1 SGDLS, CDR2 YYNGEE. This CDR3 spans 15 amino acids. The J segment lost 3 bases and the V segment lost 3 bases, leaving 6 bases of the junction unmatched. The DNA for the CDR3 is TGTGCCAGCAGCGCCTTGAGCGGGGTCTACAATGAGCAGTTCTTC. It yields the protein CASSALSGVYNEQFF.

The chain joins TRBV29-1 to TRBJ1-5; 7 bases are shared with TRBD1. This CDR3 has 15 amino acids. CDR1 is SQVTM, CDR2 ANQGSEA, per germline. Trimming took 6 bases from V and 7 from J; bases not matched to a gene: 15. CDR3 sequence (DNA): TGCAGCGTCACACTTACAGGGGACTCGGGACAGCCCCAGCATTTT. It codes for CSVTLTGDSGQPQHF.

This clone appeared a single time. The chain employs TRBV5-1 and TRBJ1-3, with D perhaps TRBD1 (5 bases). The CDR3 has 15 residues. V lost 4 bases, J lost 0 bases, and 11 bases lay in between. Germline V gene sequence: CDR1 SGHRS, CDR2 YFSETQ. The DNA of the CDR3 is TGCGCCAGCAGCACAACAGGTGACTCTGGAAACACCATATATTTT. Translation: CASSTTGDSGNTIYF.

Here the CDR3 reads CASSEGTGGGSGQPQHF. CDR3 nucleotides: TGTGCCAGCAGTGAAGGTACAGGGGGGGGCAGTGGACAGCCCCAGCATTTT. The chain recombines TRBV6-4 with TRBJ1-5; 8 bases line up with TRBD1. Germline trimming cut 3 bases from V and 7 bases from J; bases unmatched to any gene: 14. CDR3 length: 17 amino acids. The V gene's germline CDR1 is MRHNA and CDR2 SNTAGT.

V and J are TRBV3-1 (or the pseudogene TRBV3-2) and TRBJ2-5; D might be TRBD1 (5 bases). Trimming removed 1 base from V and 3 bases from J, with 12 bases in between. The CDR3 sequence is 15 residues long. Germline V gives CDR1 LGHDT, CDR2 YNNKEL (reference sequence). This CDR3 reads CASSQGRTSKETQYF. DNA of the CDR3: TGTGCCAGCAGCCAAGGCCGGACATCAAAAGAGACCCAGTACTTC.

This clone has a handful of counts. The chain uses TRBV7-9 and TRBJ1-5; 10 bases line up with TRBD1. With 1 base clipped from V and 2 bases from J, the junction kept 2 bases outside the gene matches. There are 16 residues in the CDR3. CDR1 and CDR2 from the germline V gene are SEHNR and FQNEAQ (reference sequence). The CDR3 protein is CASSLDGTGGNQPQHF. The DNA of the CDR3 is TGTGCCAGCAGCTTAGACGGGACAGGGGGCAATCAGCCCCAGCATTTT.

The chain has TRBV6-5 and TRBJ1-1; 7 nucleotides match TRBD1. The J segment lost 0 bases and the V segment lost 6 bases, leaving 7 bases of the junction unmatched. The length of the CDR3 is 15 residues. Looked up from germline, CDR1 is MNHEY and CDR2 is SVGAGI. The CDR3 nucleotides are TGTGCCAGCAGATCGATACAGGGGATGAACACTGAAGCTTTCTTT. This translates into CASRSIQGMNTEAFF.

This clone was recorded a few times. The chain combines TRBV5-6 with TRBJ1-3; D remains ambiguous. The length of the CDR3 is 13 residues. V was cut by 0 bases and J by 4 bases, with 5 bases left in between. Germline CDR1 reads SGHDT; CDR2 reads YYEEEE. The DNA of the CDR3 is TGTGCCAGCAGCTTGGCCAGGGGAAACACCATATATTTT. Its protein is CASSLARGNTIYF.

The chain couples TRBV2 to TRBJ2-7, with TRBD1 matching over 8 bases. CDR1 is SNHLY and CDR2 is FYNNEI in the germline V gene. Germline trimming cut 7 bases from V and 1 base from J; bases unmatched to any gene: 18. This CDR3 is built from 18 residues. The CDR3 region has the DNA TGTGCCAGCACCGAGGGGACAGGTTATATTTTTCGGTCCTACGAGCAGTACTTC. Its protein is CASTEGTGYIFRSYEQYF.

The chain uses TRBV5-6 and TRBJ1-1, with D perhaps matching TRBD1 (5 bases). Deletions cut 4 bases from V and 1 base from J, with 14 bases between. This CDR3 spans 15 amino acids. Germline CDR1 and CDR2: SGHDT and YYEEEE. CDR3 nucleotide sequence: TGTGCCAGCAGCGCCATTGGAGGGGAGAACACTGAAGCTTTCTTT. This sequence encodes CASSAIGGENTEAFF.